The present entry profiles one T cell receptor (beta chain) with its context. V dropped 1 base and J dropped 5; count of bases not matched to a gene: 3. The CDR3 has 14 amino acids. CDR1 and CDR2 (germline): SGHTS, YDEGEE. Ten immunoSEQ deep assay plates were used to sequence unsorted PBMC DNA. Using immunoSEQ multiplex PCR, the repertoire was profiled, and TCRdb retains in-frame clones only, with some absent. The repertoire holds about 480,000 clones, around 79% seen once, with around 13% in the top ten. The data originate from a study of shared clonotypes between healthy human individuals. The chain joins TRBV5-8 to TRBJ2-1; 7 bases map to TRBD2. This clonotype was obtained from a woman in her forties in good health. Some clones in this sample may be carry-over from other donors' samples. Specimen: PBMCs. The DNA of the CDR3 is TGTGCCAGCAGCTTGTATGGGAGGGACAATGAGCAGTTCTTC. It yields the protein CASSLYGRDNEQFF.